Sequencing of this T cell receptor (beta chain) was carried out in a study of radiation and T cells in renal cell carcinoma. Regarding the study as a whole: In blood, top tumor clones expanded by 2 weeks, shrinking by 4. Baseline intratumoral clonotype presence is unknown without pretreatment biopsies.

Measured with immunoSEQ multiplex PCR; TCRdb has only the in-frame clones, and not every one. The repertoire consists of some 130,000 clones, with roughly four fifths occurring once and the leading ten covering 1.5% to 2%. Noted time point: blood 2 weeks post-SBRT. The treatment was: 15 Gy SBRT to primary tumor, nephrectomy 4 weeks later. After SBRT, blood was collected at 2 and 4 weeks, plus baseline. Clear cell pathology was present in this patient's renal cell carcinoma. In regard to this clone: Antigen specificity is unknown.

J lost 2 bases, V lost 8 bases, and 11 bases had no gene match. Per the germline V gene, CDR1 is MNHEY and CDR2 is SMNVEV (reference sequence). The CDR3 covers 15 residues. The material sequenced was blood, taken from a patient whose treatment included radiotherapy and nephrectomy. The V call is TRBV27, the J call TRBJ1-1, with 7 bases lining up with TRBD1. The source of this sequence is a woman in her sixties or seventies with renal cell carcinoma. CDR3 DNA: TGTGCCAGCGCCTCAGGGGGGATTGGTAACACTGAAGCTTTCTTT. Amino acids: CASASGGIGNTEAFF.